This T cell receptor beta chain originates from a study of cytomegalovirus exposure and HLA in healthy donors. Trimming shortened V by 4 bases and J by 2 bases, and 13 bases separated the two germline ends. This CDR3 is 15 amino acids long. The V gene's germline CDR1 is SGHRS and CDR2 YFSETQ. 13 Jbeta primers and 60 Vbeta primers were used for the PCR. Using immunoSEQ multiplex PCR, the repertoire was profiled, and TCRdb retains in-frame clones only, with some absent. Found here are approximately 110,000 clones; the top ten clones hold under 3.5%. The sequence was collected from a man aged 25 to 40 in good health and CMV-seronegative. The chain has TRBV5-1 and TRBJ2-1; tentatively, D is TRBD1 (5 bases). The sample comprised PBMCs. In nucleotides, the CDR3 is TGCGCCAGCAGCCCCGGACACCCAACCTACAATGAGCAGTTCTTC. Protein product: CASSPGHPTYNEQFF.